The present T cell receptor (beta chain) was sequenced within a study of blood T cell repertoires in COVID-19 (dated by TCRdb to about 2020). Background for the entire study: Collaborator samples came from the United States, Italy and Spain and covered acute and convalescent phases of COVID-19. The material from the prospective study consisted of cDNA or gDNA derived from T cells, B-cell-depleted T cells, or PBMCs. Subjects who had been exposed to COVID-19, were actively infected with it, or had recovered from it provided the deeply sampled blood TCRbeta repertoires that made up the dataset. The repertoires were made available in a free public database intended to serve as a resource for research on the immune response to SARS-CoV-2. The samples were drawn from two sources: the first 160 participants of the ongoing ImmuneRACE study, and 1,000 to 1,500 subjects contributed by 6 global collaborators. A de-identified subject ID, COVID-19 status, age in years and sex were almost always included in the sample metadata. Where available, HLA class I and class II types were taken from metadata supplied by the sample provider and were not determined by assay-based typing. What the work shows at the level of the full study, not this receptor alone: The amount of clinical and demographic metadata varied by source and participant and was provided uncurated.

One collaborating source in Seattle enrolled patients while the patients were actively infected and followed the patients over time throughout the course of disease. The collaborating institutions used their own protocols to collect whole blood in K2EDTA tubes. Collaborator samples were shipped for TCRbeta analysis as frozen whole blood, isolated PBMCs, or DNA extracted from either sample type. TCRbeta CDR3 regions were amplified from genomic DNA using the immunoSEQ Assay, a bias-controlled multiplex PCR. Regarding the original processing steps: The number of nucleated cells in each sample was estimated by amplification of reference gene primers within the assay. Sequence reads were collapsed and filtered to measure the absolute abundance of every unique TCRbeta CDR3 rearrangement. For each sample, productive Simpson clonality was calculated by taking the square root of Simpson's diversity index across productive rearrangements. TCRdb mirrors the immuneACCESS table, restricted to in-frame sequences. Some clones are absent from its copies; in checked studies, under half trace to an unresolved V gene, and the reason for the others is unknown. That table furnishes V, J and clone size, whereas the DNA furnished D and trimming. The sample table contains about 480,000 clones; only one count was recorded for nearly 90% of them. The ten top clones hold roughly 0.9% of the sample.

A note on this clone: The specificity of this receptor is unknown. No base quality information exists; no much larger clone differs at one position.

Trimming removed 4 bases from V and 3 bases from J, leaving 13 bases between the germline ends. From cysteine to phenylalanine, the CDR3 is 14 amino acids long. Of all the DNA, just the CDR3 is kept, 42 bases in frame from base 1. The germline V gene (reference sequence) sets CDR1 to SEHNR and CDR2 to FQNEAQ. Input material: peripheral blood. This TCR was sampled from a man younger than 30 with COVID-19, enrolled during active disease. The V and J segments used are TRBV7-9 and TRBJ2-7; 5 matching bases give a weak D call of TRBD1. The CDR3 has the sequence CASSSDTNIYEQYF. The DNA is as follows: TGTGCCAGCAGCTCGGACACTAATATCTACGAGCAGTACTTC.